Sequencing of this TCR beta chain was carried out in a study of CD8 T cells in Susac syndrome. The RNA, roughly 0.5 to 1 ug, was put through reverse transcription using random hexamers. Across 54 Vbeta and 13 Jbeta, immunoSEQ multiplex PCR amplified TCR beta CDR3. TCRdb passed the immunoSEQ multiplex PCR reads through MiXCR, listing each CDR3 protein once. The sample holds fewer than 150,000 distinct CDR3 sequences; 90% to 95% are singletons and the top ten take roughly 0.12%. The CDR3 runs 15 residues. Germline values: CDR1 SGHNT, CDR2 YYREEE (reference sequence). V was cut by 1 base and J by 0 bases, with 8 bases left in between. CD8+ and CD4+ T cells from blood underwent TCR beta sequencing. Negative magnetic isolation gave CD8+ and CD4+ cells; FACS enriched CD8+ TEMRA.

The receptor comes from a human donor in good health. Sequencing input: CD4+ T cells from PBMCs. This chain uses TRBV5-4 with TRBJ1-3, with D perhaps matching TRBD1 (6 bases). The CDR3 sequence: CASSLQGNSGNTIYF. The CDR3 bases are TGTGCCAGCAGCTTGCAGGGGAACTCTGGAAACACCATATATTTT.